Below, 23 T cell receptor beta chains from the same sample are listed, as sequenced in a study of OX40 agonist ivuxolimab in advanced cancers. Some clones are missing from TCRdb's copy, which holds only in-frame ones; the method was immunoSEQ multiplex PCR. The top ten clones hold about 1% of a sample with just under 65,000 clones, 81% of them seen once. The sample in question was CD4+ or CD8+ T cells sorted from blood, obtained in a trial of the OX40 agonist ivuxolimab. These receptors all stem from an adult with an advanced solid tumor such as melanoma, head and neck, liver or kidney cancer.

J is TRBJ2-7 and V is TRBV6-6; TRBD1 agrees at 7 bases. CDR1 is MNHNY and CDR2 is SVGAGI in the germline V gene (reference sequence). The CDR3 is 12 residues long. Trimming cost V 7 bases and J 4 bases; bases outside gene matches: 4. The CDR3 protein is CASTGRGYEQYF. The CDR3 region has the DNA TGTGCCAGCACTGGCAGGGGGTACGAGCAGTACTTC.

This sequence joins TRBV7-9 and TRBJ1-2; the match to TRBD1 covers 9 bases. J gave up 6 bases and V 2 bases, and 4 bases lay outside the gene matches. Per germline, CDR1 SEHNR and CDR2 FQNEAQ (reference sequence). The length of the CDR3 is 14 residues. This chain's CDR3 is CASSLRGQGDGYTF. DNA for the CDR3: TGTGCCAGCAGCTTAAGGGGACAGGGAGATGGCTACACCTTC.

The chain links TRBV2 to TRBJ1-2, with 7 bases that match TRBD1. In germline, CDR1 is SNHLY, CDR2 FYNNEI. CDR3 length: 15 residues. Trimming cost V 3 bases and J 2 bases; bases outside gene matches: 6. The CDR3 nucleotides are TGTGCCAGCAGTGATAGGCCGACAGGGAACTATGGCTACACCTTC. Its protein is CASSDRPTGNYGYTF.

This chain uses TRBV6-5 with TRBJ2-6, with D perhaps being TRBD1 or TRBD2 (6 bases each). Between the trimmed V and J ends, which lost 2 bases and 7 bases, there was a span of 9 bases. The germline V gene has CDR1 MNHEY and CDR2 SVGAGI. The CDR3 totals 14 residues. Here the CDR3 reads CASSYNGGANVLTF. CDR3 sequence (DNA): TGTGCCAGCAGTTACAACGGGGGCGCCAACGTCCTGACTTTC.

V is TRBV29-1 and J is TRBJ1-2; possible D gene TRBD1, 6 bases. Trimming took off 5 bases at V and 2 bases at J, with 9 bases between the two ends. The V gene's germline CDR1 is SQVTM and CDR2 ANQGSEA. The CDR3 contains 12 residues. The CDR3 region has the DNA TGCAGCGTTTCGGGGGCGAACTATGGCTACACCTTC. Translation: CSVSGANYGYTF. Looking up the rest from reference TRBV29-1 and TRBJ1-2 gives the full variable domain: SAVISQKPSRDICQRGTSLTIQCQVDSQVTMMFWYRQQPGQSLTLIATANQGSEATYESGFVIDKFPISRPNLTFSTLTVSNMSPEDSSIYLCSVSGANYGYTFGSGTRLTVV.

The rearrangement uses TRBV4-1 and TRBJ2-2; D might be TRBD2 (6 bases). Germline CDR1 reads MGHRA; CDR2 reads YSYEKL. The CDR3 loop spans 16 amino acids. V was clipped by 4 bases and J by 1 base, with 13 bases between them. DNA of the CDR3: TGCGCCAGCAGCCCACGGGGCGGGGTGAACACCGGGGAGCTGTTTTTT. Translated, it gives CASSPRGGVNTGELFF.

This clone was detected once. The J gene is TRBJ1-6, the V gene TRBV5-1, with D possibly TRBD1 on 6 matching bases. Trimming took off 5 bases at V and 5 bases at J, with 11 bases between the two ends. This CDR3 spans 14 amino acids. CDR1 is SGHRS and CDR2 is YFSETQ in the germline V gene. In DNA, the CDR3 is TGCGCCAGCAGGCGACAGGCTAATAATTCACCCCTCCACTTT. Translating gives CASRRQANNSPLHF.

CDR3 protein: CASSQEAQTGFTEAFF. The CDR3 DNA sequence: TGTGCCAGCAGCCAAGAGGCCCAAACAGGGTTCACTGAAGCTTTCTTT. The rearrangement uses TRBV5-4 and TRBJ1-1; a weak D match, TRBD1 (6 bases). Trimming removed 4 bases at V and 4 bases at J, with 20 bases between. The CDR3 contains 16 residues. The germline CDR1 and CDR2 sequences are SGHNT and YYREEE (reference sequence).

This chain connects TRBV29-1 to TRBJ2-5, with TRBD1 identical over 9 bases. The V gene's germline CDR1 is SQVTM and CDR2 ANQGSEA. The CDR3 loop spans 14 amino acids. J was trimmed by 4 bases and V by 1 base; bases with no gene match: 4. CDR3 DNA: TGCAGCGTTGAAGGGAACAGGGGGCGAGAGACCCAGTACTTC. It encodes CSVEGNRGRETQYF. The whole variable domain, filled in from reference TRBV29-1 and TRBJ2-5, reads SAVISQKPSRDICQRGTSLTIQCQVDSQVTMMFWYRQQPGQSLTLIATANQGSEATYESGFVIDKFPISRPNLTFSTLTVSNMSPEDSSIYLCSVEGNRGRETQYFGPGTRLLVL.

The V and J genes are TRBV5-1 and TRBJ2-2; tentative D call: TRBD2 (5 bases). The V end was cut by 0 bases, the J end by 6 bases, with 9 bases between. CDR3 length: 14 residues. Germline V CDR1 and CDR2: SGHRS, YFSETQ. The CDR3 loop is CASSLAGSAGELFF. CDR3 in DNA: TGCGCCAGCAGCTTGGCGGGATCTGCCGGGGAGCTGTTTTTT.

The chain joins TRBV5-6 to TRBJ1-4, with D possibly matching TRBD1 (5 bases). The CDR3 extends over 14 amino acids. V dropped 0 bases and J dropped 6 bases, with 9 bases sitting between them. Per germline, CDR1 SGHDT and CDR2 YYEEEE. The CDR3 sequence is CASSLAWGDEKLFF. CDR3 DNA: TGTGCCAGCAGCTTGGCCTGGGGGGATGAAAAACTGTTTTTT.

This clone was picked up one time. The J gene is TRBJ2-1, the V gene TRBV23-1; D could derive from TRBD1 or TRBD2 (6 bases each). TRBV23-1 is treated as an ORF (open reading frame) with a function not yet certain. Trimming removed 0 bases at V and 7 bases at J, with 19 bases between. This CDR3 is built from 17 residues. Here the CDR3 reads CASSQSGPGARDNEQFF. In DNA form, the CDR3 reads TGCGCCAGCAGTCAATCCGGTCCGGGGGCACGCGATAATGAGCAGTTCTTC.

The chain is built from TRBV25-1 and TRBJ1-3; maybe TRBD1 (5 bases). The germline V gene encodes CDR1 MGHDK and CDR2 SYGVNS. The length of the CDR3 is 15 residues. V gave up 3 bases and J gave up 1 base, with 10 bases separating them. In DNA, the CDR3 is TGTGCCAGCAGTGACTCCGGGGGTTCTGGAAACACCATATATTTT. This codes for CASSDSGGSGNTIYF.

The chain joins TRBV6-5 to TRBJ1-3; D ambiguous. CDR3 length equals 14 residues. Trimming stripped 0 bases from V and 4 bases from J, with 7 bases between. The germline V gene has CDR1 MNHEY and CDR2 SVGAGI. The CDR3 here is CASSYSSAGNTIYF. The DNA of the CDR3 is TGTGCCAGCAGTTACTCGTCAGCCGGAAACACCATATATTTT.

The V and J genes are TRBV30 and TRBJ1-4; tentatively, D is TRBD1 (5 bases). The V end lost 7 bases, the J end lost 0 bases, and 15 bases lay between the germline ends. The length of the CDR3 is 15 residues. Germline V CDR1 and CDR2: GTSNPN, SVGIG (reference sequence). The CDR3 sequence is CALNGGRSTNEKLFF. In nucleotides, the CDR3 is TGTGCCTTAAACGGGGGTCGGTCAACTAATGAAAAACTGTTTTTT. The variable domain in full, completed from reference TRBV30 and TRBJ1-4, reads SQTIHQWPATLVQPVGSPLSLECTVEGTSNPNLYWYRQAAGRGLQLLFYSVGIGQISSEVPQNLSASRPQDRQFILSSKKLLLSDSGFYLCALNGGRSTNEKLFFGSGTQLSVL.

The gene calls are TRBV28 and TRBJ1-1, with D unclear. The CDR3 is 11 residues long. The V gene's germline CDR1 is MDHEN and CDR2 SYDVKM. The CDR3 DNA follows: TGTGTTACGGCCGGGTCCACTGAAGCTTTCTTT. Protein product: CVTAGSTEAFF.

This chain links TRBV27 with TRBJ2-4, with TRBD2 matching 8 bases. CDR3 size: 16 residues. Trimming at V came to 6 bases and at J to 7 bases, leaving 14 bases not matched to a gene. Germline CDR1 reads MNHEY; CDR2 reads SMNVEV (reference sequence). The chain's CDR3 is CASSRRSGTRDNIQYF. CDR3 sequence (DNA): TGTGCCAGCAGCCGAAGGTCCGGGACTAGAGACAACATTCAGTACTTC.

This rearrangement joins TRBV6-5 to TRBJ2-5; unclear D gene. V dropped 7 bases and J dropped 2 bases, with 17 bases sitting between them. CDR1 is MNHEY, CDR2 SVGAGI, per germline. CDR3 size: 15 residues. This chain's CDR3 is CASKVLRSSQETQYF. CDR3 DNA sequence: TGTGCCAGCAAGGTTCTTCGCAGTTCACAAGAGACCCAGTACTTC.

The CDR3 sequence: CASSTLGYGYTF. The CDR3 coding sequence is TGTGCCAGCAGTACGCTCGGCTATGGCTACACCTTC. The chain joins TRBV27 to TRBJ1-2; D call uncertain. Per the germline V gene, CDR1 is MNHEY and CDR2 is SMNVEV (reference sequence). V lost 5 bases, J lost 4 bases, and 8 bases lay in between. The CDR3 sequence is 12 residues long.

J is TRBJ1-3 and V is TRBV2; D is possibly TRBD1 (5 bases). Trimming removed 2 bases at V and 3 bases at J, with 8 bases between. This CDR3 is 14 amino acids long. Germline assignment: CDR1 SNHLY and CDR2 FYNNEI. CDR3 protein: CASSERGFGNTIYF. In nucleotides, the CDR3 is TGTGCCAGCAGTGAACGGGGCTTTGGAAACACCATATATTTT. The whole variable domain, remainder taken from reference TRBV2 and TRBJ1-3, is EPEVTQTPSHQVTQMGQEVILRCVPISNHLYFYWYRQILGQKVEFLVSFYNNEISEKSEIFDDQFSVERPDGSNFTLKIRSTKLEDSAMYFCASSERGFGNTIYFGEGSWLTVV.

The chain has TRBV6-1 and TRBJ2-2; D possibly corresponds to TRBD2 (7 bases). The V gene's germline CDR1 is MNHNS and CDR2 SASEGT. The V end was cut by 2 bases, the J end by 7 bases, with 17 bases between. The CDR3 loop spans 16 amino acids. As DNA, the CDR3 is TGTGCCAGCAGTGAAAATGCGGGGGCGAAGGACGGGGAGCTGTTTTTT. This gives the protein CASSENAGAKDGELFF.

The CDR3 nucleotides read TGTGCCAGCAGCGGAGGGGGACAGCCTGGAGACGAGCAGTACTTC. Translation: CASSGGGQPGDEQYF. This chain links TRBV9 with TRBJ2-7; 7 nucleotides align to TRBD1. Losses at the gene ends were 3 bases for V and 5 bases for J; bases not matched to a gene: 11. Per germline, CDR1 SGDLS and CDR2 YYNGEE. The CDR3 sequence is 15 residues long.

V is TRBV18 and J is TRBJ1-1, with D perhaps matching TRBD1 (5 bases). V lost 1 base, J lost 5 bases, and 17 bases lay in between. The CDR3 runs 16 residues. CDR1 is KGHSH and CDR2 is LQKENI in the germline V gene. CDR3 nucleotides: TGTGCCAGCTCACCACGATCCGGGGGTATAGGTACTGAAGCTTTCTTT. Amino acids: CASSPRSGGIGTEAFF.